The 27 T cell receptor beta chains below all came from one sample that was sequenced in a study of T-cell reconstitution after alpha-beta-depleted transplantation in children. Unique molecular identifiers were built into the TCRbeta library. From the PCR reads, TCRdb called clonotypes with MiXCR, one entry per CDR3 protein. Among about 980,000 distinct CDR3 sequences listed, about 29% were seen once. The sequencing used PBMCs, mostly from graft donor cells, collected 360 days after TCRalphabeta/CD19-depleted stem cell transplant. The receptors shown here come from a boy less than two years old who had a stem cell transplant for SCID, so the T cells may come from the graft donor.

Comment on this clonotype: One end of the junction is discordant with germline, which a read error may explain. The V gene is TRBV5-6, the J gene TRBJ1-1, with no clear D. The germline gives CDR1 SGHDT, CDR2 YYEEEE. This CDR3 contains 14 residues. CDR3 loop: CASSFRRMNTEPFF. CDR3 nucleotides: TGTGCCAGCAGCTTCAGACGTATGAACACTGAACCTTTCTTT.

The chain employs TRBV5-1 and TRBJ2-2; tentative D call: TRBD1 (6 bases). V was shortened by 2 bases and J by 6 bases, with 23 bases between the two germline ends. The CDR3 spans 18 residues. Germline assignment: CDR1 SGHRS and CDR2 YFSETQ. In nucleotides, the CDR3 is TGCGCCAGCAGCTTCCACAGGGCTCCGGGTCGACGGTCCGGGGAGCTGTTTTTT. It specifies CASSFHRAPGRRSGELFF.

The J gene is TRBJ1-5, the V gene TRBV7-9; TRBD1 matches 7 bases. The J segment lost 8 bases and the V segment lost 5 bases, leaving 12 bases of the junction unmatched. CDR3 size: 15 residues. Germline CDR1 is SEHNR and CDR2 is FQNEAQ (reference sequence). CDR3 in amino acids: CASSVGDRPGEPQHF. The CDR3 DNA reads as TGTGCCAGCAGCGTAGGGGACAGACCCGGGGAGCCCCAGCATTTT.

V and J are TRBV19 and TRBJ2-2; 9 bases line up with TRBD1. Losses at the gene ends were 9 bases for V and 5 bases for J; bases not matched to a gene: 10. The CDR3 sequence is 15 residues long. Germline loops: CDR1 LNHDA, CDR2 SQIVND (reference sequence). The CDR3 sequence: CASTSGTGMTGELFF. As DNA, the CDR3 is TGTGCCAGCACGTCCGGGACAGGGATGACCGGGGAGCTGTTTTTT.

This clonotype was seen a handful of times. Germline is not matched at one junction end, which may reflect a read error. The chain recombines TRBV13 with TRBJ2-1; the match to TRBD2 covers 14 bases. Germline-derived CDR1 and CDR2 are PRHDT and FYEKMQ (reference sequence). The CDR3 is made up of 14 amino acids. The CDR3 here is CACSLRTSGGKQFF. CDR3 DNA: TGTGCCTGCAGCTTACGGACTAGCGGGGGGAAGCAGTTCTTC.

The V gene is TRBV28, the J gene TRBJ2-7; maybe TRBD1 (6 bases). The CDR3 consists of 12 residues. Trimming pared 6 bases from V and 3 bases from J, leaving 9 bases between. Germline values: CDR1 MDHEN, CDR2 SYDVKM. This chain's CDR3 is CASRRQVYEQYF. The DNA of the CDR3 is TGTGCCAGCAGGAGACAGGTCTACGAGCAGTACTTC.

The V call is TRBV6-1, the J call TRBJ1-1, with D hard to call. Per germline, CDR1 MNHNS and CDR2 SASEGT. V lost 5 bases and J 11 bases, leaving 15 bases between the germline ends. The CDR3 sequence is 12 residues long. The CDR3 region has the DNA TGTGCCAGCAGTCCCCCGACCACTGTGGCTTTCTTT. This translates into CASSPPTTVAFF.

This chain uses TRBV20-1 with TRBJ2-5; 10 bases match TRBD1. The CDR3 is 13 amino acids. The germline CDR1 and CDR2 sequences are DFQATT and SNEGSKA (reference sequence). Trimming removed 6 bases from V and 3 bases from J; junction bases left unmatched: 4. The CDR3 here is CSAPGTGEETQYF. The CDR3 region has the DNA TGCAGTGCCCCTGGGACAGGGGAAGAGACCCAGTACTTC.

The V and J genes are TRBV20-1 and TRBJ1-2; 7 positions agree with TRBD1. CDR1 is DFQATT, CDR2 SNEGSKA, per germline (reference sequence). This CDR3 spans 16 amino acids. The junction had 8 bases not matched to a gene; V was cut back by 1 base and J by 0 bases. The CDR3 coding sequence is TGCAGTGCTAGAGTCCGGACAGGCAGATCTAACTATGGCTACACCTTC. Translation gives CSARVRTGRSNYGYTF.

The chain links TRBV4-1 to TRBJ2-3; TRBD2 aligns across 8 bases. Germline assignment: CDR1 MGHRA and CDR2 YSYEKL. With 1 base clipped from V and 4 bases from J, the junction kept 10 bases outside the gene matches. The CDR3 runs to 17 residues. The CDR3 spells CASSQGGAGGGPDTQYF. CDR3 nucleotide sequence: TGCGCCAGCAGCCAAGGGGGTGCGGGGGGTGGCCCAGATACGCAGTATTTT.

V usage is TRBV4-3 and J usage is TRBJ1-1; TRBD1 matches at 8 bases. Looked up from germline, CDR1 is LGHNA and CDR2 is YSLEER. Unmatched junction bases numbered 10, after V lost 0 bases and J lost 1 base. The CDR3 length is 18 residues. Written as DNA, the CDR3 is TGCGCCAGCAGCCAAGAGGACAGGGCGGCGGTATCGAACACTGAAGCTTTCTTT. This sequence encodes CASSQEDRAAVSNTEAFF.

The V and J genes are TRBV4-1 and TRBJ2-1; 8 positions match TRBD1. V shed 0 bases, J shed 8 bases, and the junction held 9 bases outside the gene matches. From germline, CDR1 is MGHRA and CDR2 YSYEKL. This CDR3 contains 16 residues. The CDR3 sequence is CASSQDWTGLWDEQFF. CDR3 nucleotide sequence: TGCGCCAGCAGCCAAGACTGGACAGGGCTTTGGGATGAGCAGTTCTTC.

This chain uses TRBV9 with TRBJ2-2; D is unclear. Trimming took off 4 bases at V and 2 bases at J, with 15 bases between the two ends. CDR1 and CDR2 from the germline V gene are SGDLS and YYNGEE. The CDR3 loop spans 16 amino acids. The CDR3 here is CASSSAMERNTGELFF. DNA for the CDR3: TGTGCCAGCAGCTCAGCGATGGAGAGAAACACCGGGGAGCTGTTTTTT.

The chain carries TRBV12-3 or TRBV12-4 and TRBJ2-1, with a possible D match to TRBD1 (6 bases). CDR3 size: 12 residues. Trimming left V 5 bases short and J 5 bases short, with 7 bases between. Here the CDR3 reads CASSGQNNEQFF. The CDR3 region has the DNA TGTGCCAGCAGTGGACAGAACAATGAGCAGTTCTTC.

This clonotype was recorded a few times. This chain joins TRBV12-3 or TRBV12-4 and TRBJ1-1; the match to TRBD1 covers 9 bases. V lost 6 bases to trimming and J lost 4 bases; unmatched junction nucleotides: 6. The CDR3 runs to 14 residues. The CDR3 loop is CASSPQGARTEAFF. The CDR3 DNA is TGTGCCAGCAGCCCACAGGGGGCGCGCACTGAAGCTTTCTTT.

This chain connects TRBV7-2 to TRBJ2-3; TRBD2 matches at 7 bases. The CDR3 contains 15 residues. Germline lookup yields CDR1 SGHTA and CDR2 FQGNSA. V was clipped by 5 bases and J by 10 bases; unmatched bases: 15. Here the CDR3 DNA reads TGTGCCAGCAGCATACTTCTAGCGGTGGGAGGGCCGCAGTATTTT. Translation: CASSILLAVGGPQYF.

The sample holds a few counts of this clonotype. This chain joins TRBV5-5 and TRBJ2-5, with D perhaps matching TRBD1 (5 bases). The CDR3 extends over 14 amino acids. The germline V gene encodes CDR1 SGHKS and CDR2 YYEKEE (reference sequence). V was clipped by 4 bases and J by 2 bases, with 12 bases between them. The CDR3 sequence is CASSQTAIQETQYF. The CDR3 DNA is TGTGCCAGCAGCCAGACAGCAATTCAAGAGACCCAGTACTTC.

This clonotype has at least ten counts. The chain couples TRBV12-3 or TRBV12-4 to TRBJ1-2; D not certain. The CDR3 consists of 13 residues. Trimming left V 8 bases short and J 2 bases short, with 12 bases between. The CDR3 sequence: CASSSGQNYGYTF. CDR3 coding DNA: TGTGCCAGCTCAAGCGGGCAGAACTATGGCTACACCTTC.

The chain employs TRBV5-1 and TRBJ1-2; no reliable D call. The CDR3 covers 13 residues. Germline lookup yields CDR1 SGHRS and CDR2 YFSETQ. V lost 4 bases and J lost 7, with 14 bases in between. CDR3 coding DNA: TGCGCCAGCAGCCCCCGCCCCCTTGTTGGCTACACCTTC. Residues: CASSPRPLVGYTF.

A few counts support this clonotype. CDR3: CASSLGWEDFYNEQFF. The CDR3 coding sequence is TGCGCCAGCAGCTTGGGGTGGGAAGACTTCTACAATGAGCAGTTCTTC. The chain recombines TRBV5-1 with TRBJ2-1, with D unresolved. Germline loops: CDR1 SGHRS, CDR2 YFSETQ. With 0 bases removed from V and 3 bases from J, the gap between germline ends came to 13 bases. This CDR3 comprises 16 residues.

CDR3 sequence: CASSLSGSRWDTQYF. Here the CDR3 DNA reads TGTGCCAGCAGCTTAAGCGGGAGCAGGTGGGATACGCAGTATTTT. V usage is TRBV7-9 and J usage is TRBJ2-3; 8 nucleotides agree with TRBD2. CDR3 length: 15 amino acids. Germline values: CDR1 SEHNR, CDR2 FQNEAQ (reference sequence). J lost 6 bases, V lost 2 bases, and 7 bases had no gene match.

V usage is TRBV20-1 and J usage is TRBJ2-7; D may correspond to TRBD1 or TRBD2 (5 bases each). With 5 bases removed from V and 0 bases from J, the gap between germline ends came to 11 bases. The CDR3 consists of 13 residues. Germline CDR1 DFQATT, CDR2 SNEGSKA (reference sequence). The chain's CDR3 is CSAPGTNSYEQYF. For the CDR3, the DNA is TGCAGTGCTCCCGGGACCAACTCCTACGAGCAGTACTTC.

In its sample, this clonotype was seen a few times. V and J are TRBV7-9 and TRBJ1-2, with 7 nucleotides matching TRBD1. Trimming at V came to 4 bases and at J to 7 bases, leaving 9 bases not matched to a gene. The CDR3 length is 14 residues. Germline V lookup: CDR1 SEHNR, CDR2 FQNEAQ (reference sequence). CDR3 DNA: TGTGCCAGCAGCTCGTCCGACAGGGTCGGTGGCTACACCTTC. It encodes CASSSSDRVGGYTF.

This clonotype was recorded once. This sequence joins TRBV6-6 and TRBJ2-7, with D possibly matching TRBD1 (6 bases). This CDR3 spans 13 amino acids. Germline values: CDR1 MNHNY, CDR2 SVGAGI (reference sequence). Trimming took off 8 bases at V and 6 bases at J, with 17 bases between the two ends. CDR3 loop: CASSQGGPAEQYF. CDR3 DNA sequence: TGTGCCAGCTCCCAAGGGGGTCCCGCCGAGCAGTACTTC.

The V call is TRBV6-5, the J call TRBJ2-7, with unresolved D. The V end lost 2 bases, the J end lost 2 bases, and 10 bases lay between the germline ends. Germline CDR1 MNHEY, CDR2 SVGAGI. This CDR3 comprises 14 residues. As DNA, the CDR3 is TGTGCCAGCAGTTACGACGGCCTACCCTACGAGCAGTACTTC. It specifies CASSYDGLPYEQYF.

This clonotype was counted at least ten times. The chain couples TRBV2 to TRBJ2-2; 12 bases line up with TRBD2. V lost 4 bases, J lost 3 bases, and 12 bases stayed unmatched. The CDR3 loop spans 19 amino acids. Looked up from germline, CDR1 is SNHLY and CDR2 is FYNNEI. DNA for the CDR3: TGTGCCAGCAGTGGCCCCACTAGCGGGGGGCGGGTCGACACCGGGGAGCTGTTTTTT. It is translated as CASSGPTSGGRVDTGELFF.

This chain connects TRBV20-1 to TRBJ1-1; D may be TRBD1 (6 bases). Germline V CDR1 and CDR2: DFQATT, SNEGSKA (reference sequence). Trimming removed 1 base at V and 13 bases at J, with 19 bases between. The CDR3 covers 13 residues. The CDR3 protein is CSARAPGGRDGFF. The CDR3 DNA is TGCAGTGCTAGAGCCCCGGGGGGGCGAGACGGTTTCTTT.